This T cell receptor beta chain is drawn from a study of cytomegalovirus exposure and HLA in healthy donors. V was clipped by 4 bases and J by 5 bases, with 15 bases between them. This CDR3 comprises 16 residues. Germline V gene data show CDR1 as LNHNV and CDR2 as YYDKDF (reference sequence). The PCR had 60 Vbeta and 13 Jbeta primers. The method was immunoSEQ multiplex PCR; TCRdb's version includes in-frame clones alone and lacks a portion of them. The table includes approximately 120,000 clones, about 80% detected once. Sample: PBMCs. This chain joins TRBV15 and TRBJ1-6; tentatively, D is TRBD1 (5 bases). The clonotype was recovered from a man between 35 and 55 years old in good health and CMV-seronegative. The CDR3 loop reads CATSTGQRGNNSPLHF. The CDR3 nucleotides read TGTGCCACCAGCACCGGCCAGCGGGGCAATAATTCACCCCTCCACTTT.